The present TCR beta chain was sequenced within a study of cytomegalovirus exposure and HLA in healthy donors (dated by TCRdb to 2017 to 2019). About the investigation overall: An earlier analysis of roughly 500 of the donors reported 250 to 300 Gb of sequence data and some 110 million unique TCR beta sequences obtained from about 180 million T cells. Roughly 300 gigabases of sequencing data and around 85 million unique TCR sequences made up an early release that covered nearly 650 HLA-typed donors. Of the approximately 400 genotyped donors, 81% were placed in the genetic ancestry cluster associated with self-reported Caucasian donors. The study was designed to test whether signatures of past pathogen exposure could be identified by cataloging public T cell receptors. The T cell repertoires of under 700 subjects were profiled by immunosequencing and related to cytomegalovirus serostatus. A separate validation cohort of over 95 different subjects was used in addition to the approximately 610-subject first cohort. High-throughput TCR immunosequencing, statistical association of individual TCRs with disease status, and machine learning were combined to predict cytomegalovirus infection status. In a later analysis, previously published TCR beta repertoires from 666 donors were re-analyzed and high-resolution HLA genotyping was added so that TCR occurrence patterns could be studied. Rather than using new phenotypic data, the later analysis identified candidate immune exposures from TCR beta sequences and from how often those sequences occurred across donors. An earlier analysis of approximately 630 of the donors applied high-throughput TCR beta sequencing to assess whether each TCR beta V gene segment acted as functional or pseudogenic. Donor age, sex, ethnicity and CMV serostatus were compiled together with the repertoire data. A later genetic analysis took genome-wide SNP genotypes for about three fifths of the roughly 670 donors and used that subset as a discovery cohort. All discovery cohort repertoires had been generated using a single sequencing platform. HLA typing covered class I and class II loci at four-digit resolution. Typing coverage varied by locus: roughly 620-640 donors for A, B, C, DRB1 and DQB1; approximately 500 for DQA1; more than 600 for DPA1; 400 to 480 for DPB1. A few DR-DQ haplotypes were treated as single units for association and clustering because of strong linkage in the cohort. Among about 410 genotyped donors of the cohort, an average of approximately 240,000 unique TCR beta nucleotide sequences was sequenced per donor, of which approximately 19% were non-productive.

The library was prepared using the immunoSEQ multiplex PCR assay. For the multiplex PCR, a mixture combining 60 forward primers for TCR Vbeta segments and 13 reverse primers for TCR Jbeta segments was used. Amplification of the CDR3 region of rearranged TCR beta genes was performed with a multiplex PCR assay on genomic DNA. On the Illumina HiSeq System, the amplified TCR beta libraries were sequenced as 87-base-pair reads. In the authors' own workflow: A later analysis tallied around 87 million unique TCR beta chains across the 666 repertoires, and about 10 million of those chains were shared by two or more donors. To remove PCR and sequencing errors, raw reads were error-corrected and collapsed into unique sequences using a nearest-neighbor algorithm that merged closely related sequences. CDR3 sequences were aligned to IMGT reference sequences to assign V, D and J gene segments. For a sequence to be retained, a match of at least six nucleotides was required to both a V gene segment and a J gene segment. A rearrangement was called productive if the CDR3 had no stop codons and remained in frame with V and J, and every other rearrangement was called non-productive. CDR3 was defined according to IMGT convention as the region running from the second conserved V-encoded cysteine to the conserved J-encoded phenylalanine. The earlier analysis of about 590 of the donors excluded sequences that lacked an unambiguous match to a single V gene segment. An earlier analysis of several hundred of the donors called V segments functional above 56.7% productive rearrangements and segregating when the between-donor standard deviation exceeded 5%. A statistical classification framework was built to diagnose cytomegalovirus status from the catalog of TCR beta chain sequences. V and J gene assignment, in a later analysis, came from comparing TCR nucleotide sequences with IMGT/GENE-DB human TR gene sequences. In a later analysis, CDR3 sequences and most-parsimonious VDJ recombination scenarios were assigned using the TCRdist pipeline. In a later analysis, each TCR beta chain was defined by its CDR3 amino acid sequence together with its V-gene family, and reads without a unique V-gene family were excluded. To address suspected cross-contamination and a sequencing artifact, a later analysis removed 592 highly shared, low-generation-probability nucleotide sequences. In a later analysis, a clonal expansion index was calculated for each public chain from normalized within-repertoire ranks of inferred template counts. A later analysis computed generation probabilities with a VDJ recombination model fitted to out-of-frame rearrangements, and checked the results against IGoR. In a later analysis, hypergeometric tests were used to score TCR-TCR, TCR-HLA and TCR-CMV co-occurrence, with a repertoire-size bias correction applied to TCR pairs. False discovery rates were estimated in a later analysis by permuting HLA or CMV assignments 20 times. In a later analysis, co-occurring TCRs were grouped using DBSCAN, and TCRdist sequence similarity was added for clustering within HLA-allele-positive subsets. For co-occurrence clustering, repertoires with fewer than 30,000 or more than 120,000 public chains were excluded, along with roughly 5 repertoires with anomalous nucleotide sharing. TCRdb retrieved this table from immuneACCESS and kept in-frame rearrangements only. Not all clones are present; in checked studies, unresolved V genes account for under half, and no reason is known for the remainder. D and trimming come from the DNA, and the V and J calls and clone size come from that table. This sample is represented by 70,000 to 95,000 clones; roughly 75% of them were singletons. The ten top clones hold about 2.2% of the sample.

With respect to this clone: Its antigen is currently not known. Nothing much larger sits one base from this clone, and base qualities are not available.

The cohort comprised 710 or so healthy bone marrow donors. At the time of sampling, every cohort member was nominally healthy, though immune exposures that went unrecorded were likely present. The donor was CMV seronegative and belonged to the group of 350 to 400 seronegative cohort members. A peripheral blood sample was collected from each donor, and TCR beta sequencing was performed on peripheral blood mononuclear cells. The Qiagen DNeasy Blood Extraction Kit was used to extract genomic DNA from the blood cell samples. From a lookup of the germline V gene, CDR1 and CDR2 are MNHNS and SASEGT. The CDR3 covers 17 residues, taking in both the cysteine and the phenylalanine. Only CDR3 DNA is held: 51 bases, read in frame from base 1. The V and J ends are trimmed by 3 bases and 1 base, leaving 15 bases between them. Study-level results and caveats: A later analysis associated 17,000 or so TCR beta sequences with specific HLA alleles at a false discovery rate of 0.05. The only immune exposure information available for the cohort was CMV serostatus. According to the authors, the approach could potentially be generalized to other disease states and immunological phenotypes. Because HLA typing was missing for some donors at each locus, association tests included only the typed subset. An earlier analysis of 450 to 750 of the donors showed that most TCR beta V segments appeared in productive rearrangements either about 90% or about 30% of the time, which broadly matched IMGT annotations. Linkage disequilibrium might explain the correlated functional status among segregating V segments, but an unknown experimental factor could not be ruled out. According to a later genetic analysis, donors in an Asian-associated ancestry cluster had fewer N-insertions in productive TCRs than the approximately 610-donor mean. When HLA alleles, especially DR and DQ, strongly co-occurred, attributing TCR associations to individual alleles was difficult. In a later analysis, several top co-occurrence clusters were reported to appear linked to parvovirus B19, influenza, CMV and Epstein-Barr virus. The study gave a list of around 170 TCR beta chains associated with cytomegalovirus. A group of highly shared sequence variants was considered likely to be a technical artifact of the sequencing pipeline. In a later genetic analysis, a missense DCLRE1C variant was associated with V-gene and J-gene trimming of TCR beta chains, and the association was replicated in an independent cohort. Because counts were too low, some 17 rarely observed V segments, including chromosome 9 orphons, were excluded from the earlier analysis of a few hundred of the donors. Some IMGT-functional V segments, including TRBV6-2 and TRBV6-3, could not be told apart with the 87-base-pair reads, so those segments were excluded. In vitro tests confirmed that three of the cytomegalovirus-associated TCR beta chains recognize cytomegalovirus antigens. A later analysis found that TCR association rates varied across HLA loci, with DRB1 alleles showing the most associated TCRs and HLA-C alleles the fewest. A further reported finding was that TCR beta sequences accurately predicted the HLA-A and HLA-B alleles for most subjects in the first cohort. Across donors, most TCR sequences were observed very rarely, whereas some public TCRs were present in many individuals. According to a later analysis, most CMV-associated TCR beta chains appeared to be HLA-restricted, and the HLA associations seemed to be driven largely by CMV exposure. Sequencing depth was assumed to be roughly uniform across donors in the presence/absence analyses, though that assumption may not hold. Compared with equally common non-associated chains, HLA-associated TCR beta chains in a later analysis were more clonally expanded and had lower generation probabilities. The classifier was reported to diagnose cytomegalovirus status with high specificity and sensitivity in both the original cohort and the validation cohort. Only TCR beta chains were sequenced in this cohort, and the absence of alpha or paired-chain data limited detectable features.

The specimen sequenced was PBMCs. The rearranged segments are TRBV6-1 and TRBJ2-2, with TRBD2 perhaps the D gene, on 5 matching bases. The TCR sequence derives from a man aged 40-50 years in good health and CMV-seronegative. The sequenced DNA is TGTGCCAGCAGTGATCGCAGCGGAAGCATGAACACCGGGGAGCTGTTTTTT. This yields the protein CASSDRSGSMNTGELFF.